One and the same sample provided the 25 T cell receptor beta chains below, sequenced in a study of shared clonotypes between healthy human individuals. Profiling relied on immunoSEQ multiplex PCR, and the TCRdb table lists in-frame clones only, not all of them. Among more than 2,000,000 clones listed, more than 80% were seen once. The material sequenced was naive CD4+ T cells from PBMCs. The subset is: CD45RA+ positively selected. Receptors originate from a man younger than 35 in good health. Some clones in this sample may be carry-over from other donors' samples.

The chain couples TRBV6-5 to TRBJ2-7; 7 bases line up with TRBD2. The CDR3 length is 15 residues. With V trimmed by 0 bases and J by 2 bases, 4 bases remained unmatched. Germline V gives CDR1 MNHEY, CDR2 SVGAGI. The CDR3: CASSYSRGSTYEQYF. As DNA, the CDR3 is TGTGCCAGCAGTTACTCGCGCGGGAGTACCTACGAGCAGTACTTC.

This chain joins TRBV28 and TRBJ2-2; 8 nucleotides align to TRBD1. The ends lost 7 bases at V and 7 bases at J; junction bases unmatched: 14. The CDR3 totals 16 residues. Germline V gene sequence: CDR1 MDHEN, CDR2 SYDVKM. CDR3 sequence reads: CASTSPRTGRNGELFF. CDR3 nucleotides: TGTGCCAGCACATCCCCGAGGACAGGGAGGAACGGGGAGCTGTTTTTT.

This clone came up a few times. The rearrangement links TRBV29-1 to TRBJ1-1, with 8 bases identical to TRBD1. The CDR3 length is 11 residues. CDR1 and CDR2 (germline): SQVTM, ANQGSEA. The V gene end was trimmed by 8 bases and the J gene end by 9 bases; junction bases not matched to a gene: 8. Written as DNA, the CDR3 is TGCAGCACGACAGGGGCCCTACAAGCTTTCTTT. Encoded protein: CSTTGALQAFF.

This chain joins TRBV10-3 and TRBJ1-5; D ambiguous. The germline V gene has CDR1 ENHRY and CDR2 SYGVKD. V gave up 3 bases and J gave up 2 bases, with 17 bases separating them. This CDR3 contains 17 residues. The CDR3 spells CAISDWGGGRGNQPQHF. The CDR3 DNA follows: TGTGCCATCAGTGATTGGGGAGGAGGAAGGGGCAATCAGCCCCAGCATTTT.

The CDR3 sequence: CASSLPPPLAGSREQYF. The CDR3 DNA reads as TGTGCCAGCAGTCTCCCCCCCCCGCTAGCGGGGTCGAGGGAGCAGTACTTC. This sequence joins TRBV28 and TRBJ2-7, with TRBD2 matching 9 bases. Looked up from germline, CDR1 is MDHEN and CDR2 is SYDVKM. The V gene end was trimmed by 5 bases and the J gene end by 7 bases; junction bases not matched to a gene: 18. The CDR3 has 17 amino acids.

This clone was observed a few times. The V and J genes are TRBV7-9 and TRBJ1-4; D remains unclear. The CDR3 has 15 amino acids. V dropped 1 base and J dropped 7 bases, with 13 bases sitting between them. From germline, CDR1 is SEHNR and CDR2 FQNEAQ (reference sequence). CDR3 loop: CASSLDRGVSEKLFF. DNA of the CDR3: TGTGCCAGCAGCTTAGATCGGGGAGTCAGTGAAAAACTGTTTTTT.

This clone was found a few times. The chain links TRBV10-3 to TRBJ1-1, with D possibly TRBD1 on 6 matching bases. Germline V gene data show CDR1 as ENHRY and CDR2 as SYGVKD. The V end was cut by 9 bases, the J end by 0 bases, with 11 bases between. CDR3 length: 13 amino acids. CDR3 coding DNA: TGTGCCATTACAGGACAGATGAACACTGAAGCTTTCTTT. Amino acids: CAITGQMNTEAFF.

Turning to this clone: Other DNA sequences in this sample translate to the same CDR3. The chain carries TRBV20-1 and TRBJ2-7; no clear D. Looked up from germline, CDR1 is DFQATT and CDR2 is SNEGSKA (reference sequence). There are 11 residues in the CDR3. V was pared by 3 bases and J by 4 bases, with 7 bases between. The CDR3 here is CSARPGYEQYF. DNA of the CDR3: TGCAGTGCTAGGCCGGGTTACGAGCAGTACTTC.

The chain has TRBV28 and TRBJ1-4, with D possibly being TRBD1 (6 bases). The V and J ends lost 4 bases and 8 bases respectively, with 20 bases between them. CDR1 is MDHEN, CDR2 SYDVKM, per germline. This CDR3 spans 16 amino acids. CDR3 protein: CASSSKQGNVGEKLFF. The CDR3 bases are TGTGCCAGCAGTTCCAAACAGGGTAATGTCGGGGAAAAACTGTTTTTT.

This clone was found once. The identical CDR3 is also encoded by other nucleotide sequences in the sample. The rearrangement uses TRBV5-4 and TRBJ1-2, with no clear D. This CDR3 is built from 12 residues. Trimming took 4 bases from V and 4 from J, leaving 8 bases between them. Germline CDR1 SGHNT, CDR2 YYREEE (reference sequence). This CDR3 is CASSPTGYGYTF. CDR3 DNA: TGTGCCAGCAGCCCCACGGGCTATGGCTACACCTTC.

The genes are TRBV10-2 and TRBJ1-5; D ambiguous. V shed 7 bases and J shed 1 base, with 14 bases lying between them. Germline assignment: CDR1 WSHSY and CDR2 SAAADI. The CDR3 has 15 amino acids. The DNA of the CDR3 is TGCGCCAGCAAGTACGGCCTTTCGAGCAATCAGCCCCAGCATTTT. Amino acid sequence: CASKYGLSSNQPQHF.

This chain uses TRBV27 with TRBJ2-7, with D perhaps TRBD1 (7 bases). Trimming took 5 bases from V and 7 from J, leaving 30 bases between them. The CDR3 contains 18 residues. Looked up from germline, CDR1 is MNHEY and CDR2 is SMNVEV (reference sequence). For the CDR3, the DNA is TGTGCCAGCAGTACCTACTTGCACCAGGGGGTAGGGAGGCGGGAGCAGTACTTC. Translating gives CASSTYLHQGVGRREQYF.

The J gene is TRBJ2-1, the V gene TRBV7-9, with D perhaps TRBD1 (5 bases). With 9 bases removed from V and 8 bases from J, the gap between germline ends came to 23 bases. The germline V gene encodes CDR1 SEHNR and CDR2 FQNEAQ (reference sequence). The CDR3 is 15 residues long. CDR3 sequence: CARTQGYKMWDEQFF. For the CDR3, the DNA is TGTGCCAGAACCCAGGGCTATAAAATGTGGGATGAGCAGTTCTTC.

This clone was observed a handful of times. The rearrangement joins TRBV18 to TRBJ2-2, with 7 bases matching TRBD1. Germline V gene lookup returns CDR1 KGHSH and CDR2 LQKENI. The CDR3 contains 12 residues. V was pared by 3 bases and J by 11 bases, with 3 bases of the junction left unmatched. The CDR3 DNA follows: TGTGCCAGCTCACCGACAGGGACAGAGCTGTTTTTT. It specifies CASSPTGTELFF.

This rearrangement joins TRBV14 to TRBJ2-7, with 9 bases lining up with TRBD2. Germline trimming cut 4 bases from V and 3 bases from J; bases unmatched to any gene: 7. The CDR3 extends over 15 amino acids. Germline values: CDR1 SGHDN, CDR2 FVKESK. The CDR3 here is CASSPGLAPNYEQYF. The CDR3 DNA follows: TGTGCCAGCAGCCCCGGACTAGCGCCTAACTACGAGCAGTACTTC.

This chain uses TRBV6-6 with TRBJ1-1, with a weak D call TRBD1 (6 bases). Trimming took 11 bases from V and 7 from J, leaving 17 bases between them. The CDR3 extends over 12 amino acids. The V gene's germline CDR1 is MNHNY and CDR2 SVGAGI (reference sequence). CDR3 sequence: CAGRQENYEAFF. Here the CDR3 DNA reads TGTGCCGGAAGACAGGAGAACTATGAAGCTTTCTTT.

The rearrangement links TRBV18 to TRBJ2-2; D gene unclear. The V gene's germline CDR1 is KGHSH and CDR2 LQKENI. The CDR3 extends over 14 amino acids. V shed 3 bases and J shed 2 bases, with 7 bases lying between them. The CDR3 region is CASSPGSNTGELFF. The CDR3 nucleotides read TGTGCCAGCTCACCGGGATCAAACACCGGGGAGCTGTTTTTT.

J is TRBJ2-4 and V is TRBV27; D possibly corresponds to TRBD1 (6 bases). The CDR3 contains 16 residues. The V and J ends lost 0 bases and 1 base respectively, with 10 bases between them. Germline V gene lookup returns CDR1 MNHEY and CDR2 SMNVEV (reference sequence). The CDR3 here is CASSLSWQGAKNIQYF. The CDR3 DNA follows: TGTGCCAGCAGTTTATCGTGGCAGGGGGCCAAAAACATTCAGTACTTC.

Points on this clone: This specimen includes other DNA sequences encoding the same CDR3. The rearrangement joins TRBV19 to TRBJ1-2; D unresolved. The CDR3 runs 12 residues. From germline, CDR1 is LNHDA and CDR2 SQIVND (reference sequence). Trimming stripped 4 bases from V and 3 bases from J, with 6 bases between. The CDR3 loop reads CASSSGYYGYTF. CDR3 coding DNA: TGTGCCAGTAGTAGCGGGTACTATGGCTACACCTTC.

This chain joins TRBV19 and TRBJ2-3, with D perhaps TRBD1 (5 bases). Germline V gives CDR1 LNHDA, CDR2 SQIVND (reference sequence). The CDR3 has 15 residues. V was clipped by 3 bases and J by 0 bases, with 10 bases between them. Here the CDR3 DNA reads TGTGCCAGTAGTATTCCCAGGGCCAGCACAGATACGCAGTATTTT. Its protein product is CASSIPRASTDTQYF.

The chain employs TRBV5-6 and TRBJ2-1, with 7 positions matching TRBD1. Germline V gene data show CDR1 as SGHDT and CDR2 as YYEEEE. The J segment lost 5 bases and the V segment lost 0 bases, leaving 5 bases of the junction unmatched. The CDR3 totals 15 residues. For the CDR3, the DNA is TGTGCCAGCAGCTTGGTGGGGACAGACGACAATGAGCAGTTCTTC. The encoded protein is CASSLVGTDDNEQFF.

A remark on this clone: Additional DNA sequences in this sample encode the identical CDR3. The chain employs TRBV5-1 and TRBJ1-5; D is unclear. V dropped 0 bases and J dropped 1 base, with 8 bases sitting between them. CDR1 is SGHRS and CDR2 is YFSETQ in the germline V gene. The CDR3 is 15 amino acids. DNA for the CDR3: TGCGCCAGCAGCTTGGGGCCTTACAGCAATCAGCCCCAGCATTTT. Protein product: CASSLGPYSNQPQHF.

The J gene is TRBJ1-2, the V gene TRBV7-6; D gene unclear. The germline V gene has CDR1 SGHVS and CDR2 FNYEAQ. The ends were cut back, 1 base at V and 1 base at J, with 10 bases in the middle. The CDR3 length is 15 residues. CDR3 nucleotide sequence: TGTGCCAGCAGCTTAGGGGCGGGAGTTAACTATGGCTACACCTTC. Its translation: CASSLGAGVNYGYTF. The variable domain in full, completed from reference TRBV7-6 and TRBJ1-2, reads GAGVSQSPRYKVTKRGQDVALRCDPISGHVSLYWYRQALGQGPEFLTYFNYEAQQDKSGLPNDRFSAERPEGSISTLTIQRTEQRDSAMYRCASSLGAGVNYGYTFGSGTRLTVV.

The rearrangement uses TRBV5-1 and TRBJ1-2, with D hard to call. The CDR3 is 15 residues long. Trimming took off 0 bases at V and 4 bases at J, with 13 bases between the two ends. CDR1 is SGHRS and CDR2 is YFSETQ in the germline V gene. CDR3 loop: CASSLERSRSYGYTF. In DNA, the CDR3 is TGCGCCAGCAGCTTGGAACGCAGCAGGAGCTATGGCTACACCTTC.

This clone was seen just once. The rearrangement links TRBV14 to TRBJ2-7, with no clear D. Germline values: CDR1 SGHDN, CDR2 FVKESK. The CDR3 loop spans 13 amino acids. Trimming took off 0 bases at V and 3 bases at J, with 6 bases between the two ends. The CDR3 reads CASSQDHNYEQYF. As DNA, the CDR3 is TGTGCCAGCAGCCAAGACCACAACTACGAGCAGTACTTC.